Ten or more counts support the clone carrying this T cell receptor (beta chain). With 10-nucleotide random UMIs, 5'RACE was used to make the cDNA. From 15-18 subjects, each sequencing run yielded over 190 million TCR-beta sequences. TCRdb reprocessed the 5' RACE reads via MiXCR and lists one record per CDR3 protein. The sample shows under 20,000 distinct CDR3 sequences, under 15% of them seen only once. This entry is derived from a study of neurological immune-mediated disorders. This CDR3 region has 15 residues. V lost 3 bases to trimming and J lost 3 bases, with 13 bases between them. Germline values: CDR1 LNHDA, CDR2 SQIVND (reference sequence).

Sequenced input: PBMCs. The chain joins TRBV19 to TRBJ2-3, with D tentatively TRBD1 or TRBD2 (6 bases each). The TCR sequence derives from a man between 60 and 75 years old with HTLV-1-associated myelopathy (HAM/TSP). Written as DNA, the CDR3 is TGTGCCAGTAGTATCGGGGGCCGCGATACAGATACGCAGTATTTT. Translation gives CASSIGGRDTDTQYF.